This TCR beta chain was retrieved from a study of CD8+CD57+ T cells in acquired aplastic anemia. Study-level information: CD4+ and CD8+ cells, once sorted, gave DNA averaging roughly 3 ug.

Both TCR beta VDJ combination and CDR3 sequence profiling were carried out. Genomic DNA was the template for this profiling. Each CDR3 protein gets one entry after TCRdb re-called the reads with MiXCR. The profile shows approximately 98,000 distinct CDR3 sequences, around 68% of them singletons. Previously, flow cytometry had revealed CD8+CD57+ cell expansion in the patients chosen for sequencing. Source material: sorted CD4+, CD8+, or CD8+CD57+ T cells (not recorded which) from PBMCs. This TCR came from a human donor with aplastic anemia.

CDR3 in DNA: TGTGCCAGTGGGGTAGGGGTTGATGCAGATACGCAGTATTTT. This translates into CASGVGVDADTQYF. This chain links TRBV19 with TRBJ2-3; D might be TRBD1 (5 bases). Trimming left V 8 bases short and J 4 bases short, with 16 bases between. The CDR3 length is 14 residues. Germline-derived CDR1 and CDR2 are LNHDA and SQIVND (reference sequence).